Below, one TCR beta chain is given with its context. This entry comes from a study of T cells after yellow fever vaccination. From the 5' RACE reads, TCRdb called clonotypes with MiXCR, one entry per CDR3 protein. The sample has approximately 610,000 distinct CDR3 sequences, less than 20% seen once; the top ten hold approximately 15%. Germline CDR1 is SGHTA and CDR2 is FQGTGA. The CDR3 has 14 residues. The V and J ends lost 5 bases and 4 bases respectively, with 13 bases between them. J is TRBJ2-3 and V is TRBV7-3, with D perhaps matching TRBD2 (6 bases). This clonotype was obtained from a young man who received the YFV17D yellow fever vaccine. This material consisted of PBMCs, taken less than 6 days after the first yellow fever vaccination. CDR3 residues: CASSPLGRPDTQYF. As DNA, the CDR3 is TGTGCCAGCAGCCCCCTAGGGAGGCCAGATACGCAGTATTTT.